The 11 T cell receptor beta chains in this list originate from one sample, sequenced in a study of shared clonotypes between healthy human individuals. Profiling relied on immunoSEQ multiplex PCR, and the TCRdb table lists in-frame clones only, not all of them. The table lists approximately 100,000 clones, 67% of them singletons, with less than 55% in the top ten. Material for sequencing was memory CD8+ T cells sorted from blood. The sample's subset: CD45RO+ cells pooled with CCR7-negative TemRA cells. These receptors were taken from a man aged 25-40 years in good health.

The chain uses TRBV20-1 and TRBJ1-1; no clear D gene. CDR3 length: 11 amino acids. Trimming removed 2 bases from V and 5 bases from J, with 6 bases in between. In germline, CDR1 is DFQATT, CDR2 SNEGSKA (reference sequence). In DNA form, the CDR3 reads TGCAGTGCTAGAACGGGAACTGAAGCTTTCTTT. Translated, it gives CSARTGTEAFF.

This clone was seen ten or more times. The sample carries other DNA sequences with the same CDR3. This chain links TRBV28 with TRBJ2-6; TRBD1 matches 7 bases. CDR1 is MDHEN, CDR2 SYDVKM, per germline. J was trimmed by 0 bases and V by 2 bases; bases with no gene match: 1. The CDR3 runs 16 residues. CDR3 sequence: CASSLGTVSGANVLTF. The CDR3 DNA is TGTGCCAGCAGTTTAGGGACAGTCTCTGGGGCCAACGTCCTGACTTTC.

This clone was detected a few times. This chain connects TRBV4-1 to TRBJ2-2; D is uncertain. The germline gives CDR1 MGHRA, CDR2 YSYEKL. V lost 2 bases to trimming and J lost 6 bases, with 1 base between them. The CDR3 runs 11 residues. DNA for the CDR3: TGCGCCAGCAGCCAATCCGGGGAGCTGTTTTTT. It specifies CASSQSGELFF.

This chain uses TRBV27 with TRBJ2-1, with D possibly TRBD2 on 5 matching bases. This CDR3 has 12 residues. The ends were cut back, 1 base at V and 10 bases at J, with 8 bases in the middle. Germline V gives CDR1 MNHEY, CDR2 SMNVEV (reference sequence). In nucleotides, the CDR3 is TGTGCCAGCAGTTTATTTGGGAGAGAGCAGTTCTTC. It yields the protein CASSLFGREQFF.

The chain couples TRBV2 to TRBJ1-5, with 8 positions matching TRBD1. This CDR3 is 14 amino acids long. Germline lookup yields CDR1 SNHLY and CDR2 FYNNEI. The trim removed 6 bases at V and 2 bases at J, leaving 3 bases unmatched. CDR3 residues: CASRKTGGNQPQHF. The CDR3 coding sequence is TGTGCCAGCAGGAAGACAGGGGGCAATCAGCCCCAGCATTTT.

CDR3 bases: TGTGCCAGCAGCCGAGGAGGAACATTCAGCAGTGAGCAGTTCTTC. Amino acids: CASSRGGTFSSEQFF. The chain uses TRBV2 and TRBJ2-1; a weak D match, TRBD2 (5 bases). Deletions cut 6 bases from V and 9 bases from J, with 21 bases between. The CDR3 is made up of 15 amino acids. Germline CDR1 SNHLY, CDR2 FYNNEI.

This sequence joins TRBV6-1 and TRBJ2-7, with D uncertain. V was pared by 4 bases and J by 2 bases, with 18 bases between. This CDR3 spans 16 amino acids. Germline V gene data show CDR1 as MNHNS and CDR2 as SASEGT. CDR3 region: CASSVSGQPTPYEQYF. In nucleotides, the CDR3 is TGTGCCAGCAGTGTGTCGGGTCAACCTACCCCCTACGAGCAGTACTTC.

The genes are TRBV28 and TRBJ2-7; possibly TRBD1 for D (5 bases). CDR3 length: 11 residues. Trimming stripped 5 bases from V and 7 bases from J, with 9 bases between. From germline, CDR1 is MDHEN and CDR2 SYDVKM. CDR3 nucleotide sequence: TGTGCCAGCAGTAACCCAGGGGAGCAGTACTTC. Residues: CASSNPGEQYF. Variable domain in full (rest from reference TRBV28 and TRBJ2-7): DVKVTQSSRYLVKRTGEKVFLECVQDMDHENMFWYRQDPGLGLRLIYFSYDVKMKEKGDIPEGYSVSREKKERFSLILESASTNQTSMYLCASSNPGEQYFGPGTRLTVT.

This chain connects TRBV29-1 to TRBJ2-5, with 9 positions matching TRBD2. Per germline, CDR1 SQVTM and CDR2 ANQGSEA. There are 15 residues in the CDR3. Trimming removed 5 bases from V and 5 bases from J; junction bases left unmatched: 12. CDR3 DNA sequence: TGCAGCGTTTCGGGTTTGGGACTAGCATCGGAGACCCAGTACTTC. This sequence encodes CSVSGLGLASETQYF.

V and J are TRBV9 and TRBJ1-3; D call uncertain. V dropped 0 bases and J dropped 7 bases, with 8 bases sitting between them. This CDR3 is 13 amino acids long. Germline V CDR1 and CDR2: SGDLS, YYNGEE. CDR3 DNA sequence: TGTGCCAGCAGCGTAGCTTTGGGGAACACCATATATTTT. Its protein product is CASSVALGNTIYF.

The chain uses TRBV2 and TRBJ2-7; D remains unclear. The CDR3 has 14 residues. Germline lookup yields CDR1 SNHLY and CDR2 FYNNEI. V dropped 2 bases and J dropped 2 bases, with 10 bases sitting between them. The CDR3 region is CASSEYEKTYEQYF. The CDR3 DNA follows: TGTGCCAGCAGTGAATACGAGAAGACCTACGAGCAGTACTTC.